The clone carrying this T cell receptor (beta chain) was detected many times. This sample was taken from a study of regulatory T cells in long-lasting Graves disease. Regarding time point: newly diagnosed GD, antithyroid drugs for less than 3 months. PBMCs were the source of the RNA used for TCR sequencing. The CDR3 sequence is 12 residues long. From germline, CDR1 is SGHNT and CDR2 YENEEA. The J segment lost 12 bases and the V segment lost 5 bases, leaving 7 bases of the junction unmatched. Both iRepertoire HTBI primers and Arm-PCR of CDR3 regions were used to build the TCR beta libraries. Each CDR3 protein is one row after TCRdb ran MiXCR on the multiplex PCR reads. The sample has 550,000 or so distinct CDR3 sequences; approximately 12% are singletons. The sample was also linked to a second study, of T cells in Graves' hyperthyroidism and ophthalmopathy.

The origin of this receptor is a woman aged 25-40 years with Graves disease. The chain is built from TRBV11-3 and TRBJ2-1, with 7 positions matching TRBD1. Specimen: peripheral blood mononuclear cells (PBMCs), collected at new diagnosis, from a patient treated with antithyroid drugs. Written as DNA, the CDR3 is TGTGCCAGCAGCGGAGGACAGGTGGGGCAGTTCTTC. Encoded protein: CASSGGQVGQFF.